This TCR beta chain was retrieved from a study of vaccination effects on CD4 cells after COVID-19. Background on the study: Samples were taken post-vaccine, and their median timing was 72 days after the second dose.

Method: immunoSEQ multiplex PCR; TCRdb's copy keeps in-frame clones and lacks some. This sample has fewer than 15,000 clones, with about 75% found just once. This CDR3 region has 14 residues. CDR1 and CDR2 (germline): SGHTA, FQGNSA. The trim removed 4 bases at V and 10 bases at J, leaving 11 bases unmatched. A remark on this clone: As yet, its antigen is unknown.

Viral peptide pool expansion of antigen-specific CD4+ T cells preceded sequencing in the ViraFEST assay. Investigators separated out CD4+ T cells once approximately 11 days of culture had passed. The vaccine given was either BNT162b2 or mRNA-1273, in two doses. Culturing of 2 million to 2.5 million PBMC per well took place with around 9.4 IU/ml IL-2 and 9 to 10 ug/ml peptides. Specimen: CD4+ T cells from PBMCs cultured with HCoV-NL63 spike peptides, collected after COVID-19 vaccination. The chain employs TRBV7-2 and TRBJ2-3, with 7 nucleotides matching TRBD1. The receptor's source is a human donor who received a COVID-19 vaccine. The CDR3 protein is CASSSGQGERAQYF. In DNA, the CDR3 is TGTGCCAGCAGCTCGGGGCAGGGGGAAAGGGCGCAGTATTTT.